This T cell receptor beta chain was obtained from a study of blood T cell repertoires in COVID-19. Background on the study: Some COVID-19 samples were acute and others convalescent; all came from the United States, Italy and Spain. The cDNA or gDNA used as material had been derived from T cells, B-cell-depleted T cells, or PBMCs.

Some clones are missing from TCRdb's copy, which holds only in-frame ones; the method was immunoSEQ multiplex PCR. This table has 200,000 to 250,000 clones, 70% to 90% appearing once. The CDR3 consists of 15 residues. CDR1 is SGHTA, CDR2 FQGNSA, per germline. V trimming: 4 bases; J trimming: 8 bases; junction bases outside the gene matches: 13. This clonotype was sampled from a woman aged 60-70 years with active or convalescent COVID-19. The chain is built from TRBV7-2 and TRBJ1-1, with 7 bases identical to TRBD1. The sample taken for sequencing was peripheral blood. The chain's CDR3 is CASSYLPGQRTEAFF. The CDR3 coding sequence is TGTGCCAGCAGCTACCTACCGGGACAGCGGACGGAAGCTTTCTTT.